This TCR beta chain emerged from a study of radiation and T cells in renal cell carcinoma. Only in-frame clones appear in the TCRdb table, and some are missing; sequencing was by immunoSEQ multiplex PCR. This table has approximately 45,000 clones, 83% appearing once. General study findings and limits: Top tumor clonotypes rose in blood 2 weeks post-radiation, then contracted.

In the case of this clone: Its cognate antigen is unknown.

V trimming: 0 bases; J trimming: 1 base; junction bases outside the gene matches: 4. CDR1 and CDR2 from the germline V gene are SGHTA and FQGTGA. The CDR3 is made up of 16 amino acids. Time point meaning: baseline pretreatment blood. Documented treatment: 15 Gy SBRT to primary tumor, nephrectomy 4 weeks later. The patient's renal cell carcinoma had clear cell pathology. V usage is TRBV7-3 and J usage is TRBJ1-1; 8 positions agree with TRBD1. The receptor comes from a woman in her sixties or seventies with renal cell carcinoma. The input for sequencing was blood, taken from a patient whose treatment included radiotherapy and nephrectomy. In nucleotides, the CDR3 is TGTGCCAGCAGCTTAACGGGGCAGGGGGCGAACACTGAAGCTTTCTTT. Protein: CASSLTGQGANTEAFF.